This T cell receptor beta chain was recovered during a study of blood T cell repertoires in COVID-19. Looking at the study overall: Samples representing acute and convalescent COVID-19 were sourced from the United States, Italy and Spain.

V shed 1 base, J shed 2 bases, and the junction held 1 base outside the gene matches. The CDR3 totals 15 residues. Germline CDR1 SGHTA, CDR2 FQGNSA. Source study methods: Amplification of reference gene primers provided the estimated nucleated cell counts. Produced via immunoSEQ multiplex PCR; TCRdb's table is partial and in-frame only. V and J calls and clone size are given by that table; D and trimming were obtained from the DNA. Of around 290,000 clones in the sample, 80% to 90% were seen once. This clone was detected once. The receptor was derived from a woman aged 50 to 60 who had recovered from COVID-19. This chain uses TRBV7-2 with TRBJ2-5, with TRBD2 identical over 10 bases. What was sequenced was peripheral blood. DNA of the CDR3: TGTGCCAGCAGCTTAGTAGCGGGGGGTCAAGAGACCCAGTACTTC. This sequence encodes CASSLVAGGQETQYF.